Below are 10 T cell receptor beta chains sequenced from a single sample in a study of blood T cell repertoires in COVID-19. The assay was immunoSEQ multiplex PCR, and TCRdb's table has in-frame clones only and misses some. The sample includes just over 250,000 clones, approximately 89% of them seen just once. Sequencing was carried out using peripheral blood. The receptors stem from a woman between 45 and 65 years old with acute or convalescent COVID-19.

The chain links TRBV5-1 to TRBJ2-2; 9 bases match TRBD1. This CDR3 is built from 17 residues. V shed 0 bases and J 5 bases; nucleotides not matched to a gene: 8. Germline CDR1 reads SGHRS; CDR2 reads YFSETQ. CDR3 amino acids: CASSLENRGRGTGELFF. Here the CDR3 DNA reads TGCGCCAGCAGCTTGGAAAACAGGGGGCGAGGAACCGGGGAGCTGTTTTTT.

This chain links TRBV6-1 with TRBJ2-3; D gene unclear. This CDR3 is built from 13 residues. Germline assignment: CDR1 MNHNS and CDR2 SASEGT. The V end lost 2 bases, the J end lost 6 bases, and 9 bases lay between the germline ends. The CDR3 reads CASSERARDTQYF. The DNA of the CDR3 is TGTGCCAGCAGTGAACGTGCGCGTGATACGCAGTATTTT.

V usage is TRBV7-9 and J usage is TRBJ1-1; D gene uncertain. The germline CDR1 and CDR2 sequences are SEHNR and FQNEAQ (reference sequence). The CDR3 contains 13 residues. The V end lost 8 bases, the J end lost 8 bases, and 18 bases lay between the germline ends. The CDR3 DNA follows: TGTGCCAGCTCCCCGTCCGGGTACATGGAAGCTTTCTTT. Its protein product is CASSPSGYMEAFF.

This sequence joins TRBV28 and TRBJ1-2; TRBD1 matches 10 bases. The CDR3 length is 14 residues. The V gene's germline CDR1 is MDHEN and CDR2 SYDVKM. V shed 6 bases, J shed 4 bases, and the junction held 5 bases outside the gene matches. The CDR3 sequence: CASRTGGASYGYTF. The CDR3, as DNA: TGTGCCAGCAGGACAGGGGGCGCATCCTATGGCTACACCTTC.

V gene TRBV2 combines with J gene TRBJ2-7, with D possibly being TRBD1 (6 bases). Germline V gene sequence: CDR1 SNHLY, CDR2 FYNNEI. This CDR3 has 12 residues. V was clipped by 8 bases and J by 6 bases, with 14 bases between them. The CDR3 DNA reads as TGTGCCAGCGGGAACAGGGTTTCCGAGCAGTACTTC. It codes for CASGNRVSEQYF. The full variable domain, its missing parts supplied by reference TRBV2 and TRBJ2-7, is EPEVTQTPSHQVTQMGQEVILRCVPISNHLYFYWYRQILGQKVEFLVSFYNNEISEKSEIFDDQFSVERPDGSNFTLKIRSTKLEDSAMYFCASGNRVSEQYFGPGTRLTVT.

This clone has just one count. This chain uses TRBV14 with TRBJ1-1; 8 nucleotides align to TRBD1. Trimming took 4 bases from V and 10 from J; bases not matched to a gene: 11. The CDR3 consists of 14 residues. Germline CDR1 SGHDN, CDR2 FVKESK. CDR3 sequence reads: CASSPYGTGPGAFF. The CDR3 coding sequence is TGTGCCAGCAGCCCGTACGGGACAGGTCCCGGAGCTTTCTTT.

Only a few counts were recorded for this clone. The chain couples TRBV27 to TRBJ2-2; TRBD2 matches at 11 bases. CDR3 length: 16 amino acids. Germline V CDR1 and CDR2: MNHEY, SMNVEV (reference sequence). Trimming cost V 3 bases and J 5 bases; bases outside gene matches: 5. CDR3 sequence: CASSLASGRYTGELFF. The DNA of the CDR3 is TGTGCCAGCAGTTTGGCTAGCGGGAGGTATACCGGGGAGCTGTTTTTT.

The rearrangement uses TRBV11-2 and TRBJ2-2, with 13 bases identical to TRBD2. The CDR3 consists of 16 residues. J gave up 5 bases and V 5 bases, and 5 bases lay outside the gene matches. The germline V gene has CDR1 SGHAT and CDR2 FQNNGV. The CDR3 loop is CASSGRTSGGTGELFF. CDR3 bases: TGTGCCAGCAGCGGAAGGACTAGCGGGGGAACCGGGGAGCTGTTTTTT.

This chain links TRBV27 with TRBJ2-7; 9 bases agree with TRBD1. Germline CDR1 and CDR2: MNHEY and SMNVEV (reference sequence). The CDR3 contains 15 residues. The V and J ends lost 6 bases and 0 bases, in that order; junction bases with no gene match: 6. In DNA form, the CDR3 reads TGTGCCAGCAGACGCACACAGGGGGCCTCCTACGAGCAGTACTTC. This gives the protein CASRRTQGASYEQYF.

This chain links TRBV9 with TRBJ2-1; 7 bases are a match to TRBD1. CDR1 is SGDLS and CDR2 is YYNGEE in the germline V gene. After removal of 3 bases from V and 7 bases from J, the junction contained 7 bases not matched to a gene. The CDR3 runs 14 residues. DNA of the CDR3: TGTGCCAGCAGCGCAACCGGGACAGAGAATGAGCAGTTCTTC. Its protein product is CASSATGTENEQFF. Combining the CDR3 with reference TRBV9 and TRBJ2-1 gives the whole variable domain DSGVTQTPKHLITATGQRVTLRCSPRSGDLSVYWYQQSLDQGLQFLIQYYNGEERAKGNILERFSAQQFPDLHSELNLSSLELGDSALYFCASSATGTENEQFFGPGTRLTVL.